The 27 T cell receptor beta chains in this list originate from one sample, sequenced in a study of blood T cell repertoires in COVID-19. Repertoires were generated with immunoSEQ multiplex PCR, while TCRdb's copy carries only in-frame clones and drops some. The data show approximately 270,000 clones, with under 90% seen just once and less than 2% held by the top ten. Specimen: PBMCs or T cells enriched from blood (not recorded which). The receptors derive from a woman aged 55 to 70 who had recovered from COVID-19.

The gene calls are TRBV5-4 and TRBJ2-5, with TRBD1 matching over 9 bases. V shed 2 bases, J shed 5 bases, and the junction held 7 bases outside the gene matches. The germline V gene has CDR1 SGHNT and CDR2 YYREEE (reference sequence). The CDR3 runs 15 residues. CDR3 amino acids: CASSLLQGARETQYF. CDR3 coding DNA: TGTGCCAGCAGCTTACTACAGGGGGCTCGGGAGACCCAGTACTTC.

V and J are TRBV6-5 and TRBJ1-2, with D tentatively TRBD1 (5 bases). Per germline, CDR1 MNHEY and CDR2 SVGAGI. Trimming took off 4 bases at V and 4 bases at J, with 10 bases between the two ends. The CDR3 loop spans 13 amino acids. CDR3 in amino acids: CASSSTVSYGYTF. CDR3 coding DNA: TGTGCCAGCAGTTCGACAGTTAGCTATGGCTACACCTTC.

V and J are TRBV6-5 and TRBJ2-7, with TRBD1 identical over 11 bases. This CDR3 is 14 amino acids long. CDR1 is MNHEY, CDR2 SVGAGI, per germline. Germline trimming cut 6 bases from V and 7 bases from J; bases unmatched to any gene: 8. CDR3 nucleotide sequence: TGTGCCAGCAGGAAGGGGACAGGGGGGTTAGAGCAGTACTTC. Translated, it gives CASRKGTGGLEQYF.

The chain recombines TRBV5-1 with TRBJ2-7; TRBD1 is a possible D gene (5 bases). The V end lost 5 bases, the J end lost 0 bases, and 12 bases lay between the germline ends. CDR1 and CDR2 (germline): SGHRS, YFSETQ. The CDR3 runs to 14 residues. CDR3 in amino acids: CASRVGVSSYEQYF. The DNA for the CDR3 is TGCGCCAGCAGGGTAGGGGTAAGCTCCTACGAGCAGTACTTC.

The CDR3 DNA reads as TGTGCCAGCAGCCGGGAACCCGGAAACACCATATATTTT. Protein: CASSREPGNTIYF. The rearrangement joins TRBV11-2 to TRBJ1-3; D call uncertain. The CDR3 sequence is 13 residues long. Trimming pared 5 bases from V and 4 bases from J, leaving 9 bases between. CDR1 and CDR2 from the germline V gene are SGHAT and FQNNGV.

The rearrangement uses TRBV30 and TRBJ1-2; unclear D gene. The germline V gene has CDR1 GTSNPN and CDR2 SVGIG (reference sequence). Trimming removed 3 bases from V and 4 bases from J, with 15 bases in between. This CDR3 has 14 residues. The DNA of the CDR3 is TGTGCCTGGAGCCCAATGGGTTCGGGCTATGGCTACACCTTC. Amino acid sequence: CAWSPMGSGYGYTF.

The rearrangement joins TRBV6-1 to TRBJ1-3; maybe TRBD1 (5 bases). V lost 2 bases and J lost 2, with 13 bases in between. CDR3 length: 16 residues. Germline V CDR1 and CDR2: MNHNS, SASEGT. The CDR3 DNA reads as TGTGCCAGCAGTGAACTCGCAGGGCGTGCTGGAAACACCATATATTTT. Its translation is CASSELAGRAGNTIYF.

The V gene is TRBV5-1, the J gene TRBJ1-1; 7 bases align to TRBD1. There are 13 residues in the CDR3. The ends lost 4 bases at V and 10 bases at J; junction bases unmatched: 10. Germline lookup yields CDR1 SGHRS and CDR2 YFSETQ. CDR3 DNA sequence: TGCGCCAGCAGCCCACTAAGACAGGGATCAGCTTTCTTT. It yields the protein CASSPLRQGSAFF.

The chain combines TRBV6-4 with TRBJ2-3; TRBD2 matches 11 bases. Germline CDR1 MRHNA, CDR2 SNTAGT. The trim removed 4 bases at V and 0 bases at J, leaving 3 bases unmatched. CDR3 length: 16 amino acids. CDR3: CASSAGTSGSTDTQYF. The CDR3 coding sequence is TGTGCCAGCAGTGCGGGGACTAGCGGTAGCACAGATACGCAGTATTTT.

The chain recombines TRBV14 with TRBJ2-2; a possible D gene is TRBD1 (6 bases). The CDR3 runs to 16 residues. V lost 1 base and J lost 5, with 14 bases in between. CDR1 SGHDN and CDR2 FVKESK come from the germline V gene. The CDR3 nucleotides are TGTGCCAGCAGCCAAGTGGGGGCTACGAGGACCGGGGAGCTGTTTTTT. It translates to CASSQVGATRTGELFF. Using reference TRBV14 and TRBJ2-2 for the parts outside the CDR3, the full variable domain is EAGVTQFPSHSVIEKGQTVTLRCDPISGHDNLYWYRRVMGKEIKFLLHFVKESKQDESGMPNNRFLAERTGGTYSTLKVQPAELEDSGVYFCASSQVGATRTGELFFGEGSRLTVL.

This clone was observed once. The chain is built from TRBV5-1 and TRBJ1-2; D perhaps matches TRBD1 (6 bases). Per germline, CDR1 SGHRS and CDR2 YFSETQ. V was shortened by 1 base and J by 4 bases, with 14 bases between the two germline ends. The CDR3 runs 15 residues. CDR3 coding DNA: TGCGCCAGCAGCTTGAACCCAGGGGCGGCCTATGGCTACACCTTC. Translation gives CASSLNPGAAYGYTF.

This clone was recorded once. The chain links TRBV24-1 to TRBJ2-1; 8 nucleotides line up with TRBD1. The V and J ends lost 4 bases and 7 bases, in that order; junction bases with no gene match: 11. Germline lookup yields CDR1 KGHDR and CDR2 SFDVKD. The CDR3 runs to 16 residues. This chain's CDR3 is CATSELRQGSGNEQFF. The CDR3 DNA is TGTGCCACCAGTGAACTAAGACAGGGGAGTGGGAATGAGCAGTTCTTC.

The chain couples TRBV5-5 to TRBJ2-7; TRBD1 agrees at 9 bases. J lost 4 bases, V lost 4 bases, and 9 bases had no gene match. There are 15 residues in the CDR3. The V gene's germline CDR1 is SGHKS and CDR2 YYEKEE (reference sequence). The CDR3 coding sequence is TGTGCCAGCAGCCGAGCCGGGACAGGGATATACGAGCAGTACTTC. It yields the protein CASSRAGTGIYEQYF.

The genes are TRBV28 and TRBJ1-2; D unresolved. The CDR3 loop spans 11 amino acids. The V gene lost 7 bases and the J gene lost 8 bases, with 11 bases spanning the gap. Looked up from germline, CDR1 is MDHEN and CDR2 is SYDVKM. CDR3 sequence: CASTQESGYTF. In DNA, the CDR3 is TGTGCCAGCACCCAAGAGTCCGGCTACACCTTC.

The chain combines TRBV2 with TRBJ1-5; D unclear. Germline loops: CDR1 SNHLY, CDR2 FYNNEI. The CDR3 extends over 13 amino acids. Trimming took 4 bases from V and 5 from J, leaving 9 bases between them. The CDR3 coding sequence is TGTGCCAGCAGTGGGTGGGGAGATCAGCCCCAGCATTTT. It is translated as CASSGWGDQPQHF.

The CDR3 loop reads CASSRQGPANTGELFF. In DNA form, the CDR3 reads TGTGCCAGTAGTAGACAGGGGCCGGCGAACACCGGGGAGCTGTTTTTT. The chain employs TRBV19 and TRBJ2-2; 8 bases match TRBD1. CDR1 LNHDA and CDR2 SQIVND come from the germline V gene (reference sequence). The V and J ends lost 4 bases and 0 bases, in that order; junction bases with no gene match: 4. The CDR3 covers 16 residues.

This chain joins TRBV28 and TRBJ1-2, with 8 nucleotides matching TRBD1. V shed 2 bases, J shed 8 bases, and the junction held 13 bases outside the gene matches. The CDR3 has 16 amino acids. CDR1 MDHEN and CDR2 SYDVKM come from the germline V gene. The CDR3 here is CASSLRGDRWALGYTF. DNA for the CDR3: TGTGCCAGCAGTTTAAGGGGGGACAGGTGGGCGTTGGGCTACACCTTC.

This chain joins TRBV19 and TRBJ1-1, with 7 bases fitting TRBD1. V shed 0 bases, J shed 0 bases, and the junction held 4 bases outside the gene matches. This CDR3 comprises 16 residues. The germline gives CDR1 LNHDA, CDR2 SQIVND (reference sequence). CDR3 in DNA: TGTGCCAGTAGTATAGAGCAGACAGGGATGAACACTGAAGCTTTCTTT. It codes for CASSIEQTGMNTEAFF.

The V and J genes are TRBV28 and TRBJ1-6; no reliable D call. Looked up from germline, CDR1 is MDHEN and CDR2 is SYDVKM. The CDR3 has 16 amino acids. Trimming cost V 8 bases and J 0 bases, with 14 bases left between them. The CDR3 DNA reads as TGTGCCAGCTCCCTAGGTCCGGGCTCCTATAATTCACCCCTCCACTTT. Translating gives CASSLGPGSYNSPLHF.

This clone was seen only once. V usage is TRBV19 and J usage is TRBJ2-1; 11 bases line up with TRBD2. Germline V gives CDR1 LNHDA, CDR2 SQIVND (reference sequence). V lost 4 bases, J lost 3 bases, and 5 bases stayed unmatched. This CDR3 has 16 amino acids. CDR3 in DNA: TGTGCCAGTAGTACCCTAGGACTAGCGGGCTACAATGAGCAGTTCTTC. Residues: CASSTLGLAGYNEQFF.

CDR3 loop: CASSLVAGTELNYGYTF. In DNA, the CDR3 is TGCGCCAGCAGCTTGGTGGCCGGGACAGAGCTCAACTATGGCTACACCTTC. The V and J genes are TRBV5-1 and TRBJ1-2, with TRBD1 identical over 7 bases. The CDR3 has 17 residues. V gave up 0 bases and J gave up 2 bases; unmatched junction bases: 10. The V gene's germline CDR1 is SGHRS and CDR2 YFSETQ.

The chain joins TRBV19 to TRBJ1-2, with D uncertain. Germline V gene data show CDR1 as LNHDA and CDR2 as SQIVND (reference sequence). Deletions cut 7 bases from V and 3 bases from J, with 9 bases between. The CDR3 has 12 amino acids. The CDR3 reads CASMRVDYGYTF. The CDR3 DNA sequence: TGTGCCAGTATGAGGGTCGACTATGGCTACACCTTC.

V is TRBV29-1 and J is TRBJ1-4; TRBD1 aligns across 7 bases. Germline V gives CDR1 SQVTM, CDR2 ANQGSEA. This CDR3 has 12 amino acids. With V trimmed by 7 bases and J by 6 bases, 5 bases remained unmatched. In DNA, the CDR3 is TGCAGCGCAACAACAGGGGATGAAAAACTGTTTTTT. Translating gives CSATTGDEKLFF. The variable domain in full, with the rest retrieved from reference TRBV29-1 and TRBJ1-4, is SAVISQKPSRDICQRGTSLTIQCQVDSQVTMMFWYRQQPGQSLTLIATANQGSEATYESGFVIDKFPISRPNLTFSTLTVSNMSPEDSSIYLCSATTGDEKLFFGSGTQLSVL.

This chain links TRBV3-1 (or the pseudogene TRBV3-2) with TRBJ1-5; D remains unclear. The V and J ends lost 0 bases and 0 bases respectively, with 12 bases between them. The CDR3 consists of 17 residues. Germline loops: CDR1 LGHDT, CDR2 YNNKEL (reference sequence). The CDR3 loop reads CASSQDEATTSNQPQHF. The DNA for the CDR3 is TGTGCCAGCAGCCAAGATGAGGCCACAACTAGCAATCAGCCCCAGCATTTT.

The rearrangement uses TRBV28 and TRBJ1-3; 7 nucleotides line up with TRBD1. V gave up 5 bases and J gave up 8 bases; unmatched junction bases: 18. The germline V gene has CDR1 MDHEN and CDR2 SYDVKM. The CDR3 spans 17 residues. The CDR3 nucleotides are TGTGCCAGCAGTCGATTAGGTCCGGGACAGTACTCGCACACCATATATTTT. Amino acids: CASSRLGPGQYSHTIYF.

The CDR3 is CASSLARVWGPASGQETQYF. CDR3 in DNA: TGCGCCAGCAGCTTGGCCCGGGTGTGGGGGCCGGCTAGCGGGCAAGAGACCCAGTACTTC. The chain combines TRBV5-1 with TRBJ2-5; 8 nucleotides line up with TRBD2. After removal of 0 bases from V and 2 bases from J, the junction contained 18 bases not matched to a gene. Germline-derived CDR1 and CDR2 are SGHRS and YFSETQ. The CDR3 consists of 20 residues.

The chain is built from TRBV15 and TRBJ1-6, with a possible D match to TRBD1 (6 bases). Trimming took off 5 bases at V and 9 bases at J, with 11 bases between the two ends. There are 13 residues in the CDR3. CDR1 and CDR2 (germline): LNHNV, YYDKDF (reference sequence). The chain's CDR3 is CATSPRQASPLHF. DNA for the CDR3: TGTGCCACCAGCCCTAGACAGGCTTCACCCCTCCACTTT.